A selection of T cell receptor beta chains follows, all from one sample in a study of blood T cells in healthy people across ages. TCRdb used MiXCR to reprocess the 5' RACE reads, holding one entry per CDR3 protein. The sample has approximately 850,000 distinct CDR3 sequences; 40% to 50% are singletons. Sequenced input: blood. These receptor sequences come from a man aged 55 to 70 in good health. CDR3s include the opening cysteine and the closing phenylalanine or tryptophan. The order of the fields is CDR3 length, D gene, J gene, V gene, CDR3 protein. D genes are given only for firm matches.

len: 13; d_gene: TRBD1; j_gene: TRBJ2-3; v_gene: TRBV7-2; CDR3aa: CASSAGQGTMQYF
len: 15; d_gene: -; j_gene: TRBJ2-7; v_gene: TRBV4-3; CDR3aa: CASSQEKTRSGEQYF
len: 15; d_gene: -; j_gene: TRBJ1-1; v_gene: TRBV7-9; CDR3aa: CASSLALGQNTEAFF
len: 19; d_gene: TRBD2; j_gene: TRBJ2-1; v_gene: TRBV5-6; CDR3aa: CASSGTSGGHSFSYNEQFF
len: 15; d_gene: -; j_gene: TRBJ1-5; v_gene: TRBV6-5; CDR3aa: CASSLGGERGQPQHF
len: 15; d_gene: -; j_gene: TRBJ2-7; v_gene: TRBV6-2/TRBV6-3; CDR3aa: CASSPRAVGPYEQYF
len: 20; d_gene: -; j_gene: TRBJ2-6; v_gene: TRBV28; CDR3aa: CATTSGSRQLQGSGANVLTF
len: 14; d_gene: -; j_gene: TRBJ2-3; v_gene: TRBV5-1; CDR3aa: CASRSGHTTDTQYF
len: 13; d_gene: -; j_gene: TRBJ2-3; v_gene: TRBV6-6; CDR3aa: CASNYPEGDTQYF
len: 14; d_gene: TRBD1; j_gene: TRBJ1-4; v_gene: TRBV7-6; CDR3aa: CASTGQGVAEKLFF
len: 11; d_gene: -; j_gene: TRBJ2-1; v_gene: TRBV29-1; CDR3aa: CSVVLSGVQFF
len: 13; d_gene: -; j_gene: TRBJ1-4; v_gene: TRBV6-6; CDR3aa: CASSYGEAEKLFF
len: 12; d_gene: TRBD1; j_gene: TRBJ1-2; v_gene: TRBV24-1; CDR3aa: CATSRTGYGYTF
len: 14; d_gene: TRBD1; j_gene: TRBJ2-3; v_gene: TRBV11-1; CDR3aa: CASSLRRGSDTQYF
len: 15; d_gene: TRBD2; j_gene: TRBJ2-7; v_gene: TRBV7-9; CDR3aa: CASSAGRAGTYEQYF
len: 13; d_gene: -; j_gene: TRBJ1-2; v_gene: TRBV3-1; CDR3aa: CASSQDGPYGYTF
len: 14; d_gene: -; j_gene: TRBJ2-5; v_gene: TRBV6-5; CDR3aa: CASRTTGPQETQYF
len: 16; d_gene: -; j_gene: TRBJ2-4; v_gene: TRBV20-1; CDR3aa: CSARTRGALSENIQYF
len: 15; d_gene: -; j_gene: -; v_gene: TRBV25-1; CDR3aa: CASSVRCRGVETQYF
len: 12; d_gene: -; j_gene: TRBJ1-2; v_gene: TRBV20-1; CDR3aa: CSATWGTYGYTF
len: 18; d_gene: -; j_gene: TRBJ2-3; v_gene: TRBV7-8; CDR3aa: CASSLESHGRGPTDTQYF
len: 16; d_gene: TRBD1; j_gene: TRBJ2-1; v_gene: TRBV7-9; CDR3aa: CASSVSRDRNYNEQFF
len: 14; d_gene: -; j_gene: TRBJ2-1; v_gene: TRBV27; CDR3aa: CASSPYTGNYEQFF
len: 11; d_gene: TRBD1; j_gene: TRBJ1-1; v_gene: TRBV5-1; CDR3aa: CATRQGTEAFF
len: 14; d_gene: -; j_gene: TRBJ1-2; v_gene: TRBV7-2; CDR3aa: CASNTGLQVYGYTF
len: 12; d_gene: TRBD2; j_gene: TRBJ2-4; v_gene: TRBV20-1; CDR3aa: CSARAAGRDQYF
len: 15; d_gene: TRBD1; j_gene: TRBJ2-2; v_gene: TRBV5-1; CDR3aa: CASSNTGGRTGELFF
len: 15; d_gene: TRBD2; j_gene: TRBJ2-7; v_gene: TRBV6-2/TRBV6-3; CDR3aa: CASRPRSGGGYEQYF
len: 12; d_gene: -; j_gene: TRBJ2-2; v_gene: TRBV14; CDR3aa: CASSPRPGELFF
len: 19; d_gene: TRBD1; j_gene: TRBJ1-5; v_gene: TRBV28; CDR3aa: CASSLDQYRDRDPRGPQHF
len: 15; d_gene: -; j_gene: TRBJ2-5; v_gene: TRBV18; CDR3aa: CASSPGTDTVETQYF
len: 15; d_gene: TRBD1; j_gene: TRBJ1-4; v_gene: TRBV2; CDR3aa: CASRGQGRSGEKLFF
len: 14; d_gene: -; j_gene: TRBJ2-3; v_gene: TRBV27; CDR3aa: CASSPTNLGDTQYF
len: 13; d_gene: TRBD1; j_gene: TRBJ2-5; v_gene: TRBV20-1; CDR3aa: CSASTGVQETQYF
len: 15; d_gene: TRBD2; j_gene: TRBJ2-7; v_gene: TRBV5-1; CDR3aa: CASSRDGGGTYEQYF
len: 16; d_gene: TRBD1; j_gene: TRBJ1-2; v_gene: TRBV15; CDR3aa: CATSSNRGALNYGYTF
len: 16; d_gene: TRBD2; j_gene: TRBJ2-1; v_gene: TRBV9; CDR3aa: CASSLLGGTSYNEQFF
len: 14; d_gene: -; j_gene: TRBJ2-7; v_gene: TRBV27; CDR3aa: CASSYRGQTHEQYF
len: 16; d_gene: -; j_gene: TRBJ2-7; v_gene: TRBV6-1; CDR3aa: CASSTRTGSLNYEQYF
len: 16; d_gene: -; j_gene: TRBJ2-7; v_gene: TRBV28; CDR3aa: CASSSAVTATGYEQYF
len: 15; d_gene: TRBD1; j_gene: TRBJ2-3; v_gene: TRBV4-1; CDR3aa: CASSLDRVSGDTQYF
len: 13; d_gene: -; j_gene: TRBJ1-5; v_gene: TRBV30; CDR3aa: CAWSRDTNQPQHF
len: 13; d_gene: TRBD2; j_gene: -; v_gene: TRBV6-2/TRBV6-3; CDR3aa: CASRTSGWQTQYF
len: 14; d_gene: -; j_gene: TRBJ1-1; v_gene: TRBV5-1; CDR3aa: CASSFTPGETEAFF
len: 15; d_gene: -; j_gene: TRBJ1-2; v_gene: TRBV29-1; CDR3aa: CSVRGGGEMDYGCTF
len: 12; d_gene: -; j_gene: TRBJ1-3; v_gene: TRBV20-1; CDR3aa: CSASDPGNTIYF
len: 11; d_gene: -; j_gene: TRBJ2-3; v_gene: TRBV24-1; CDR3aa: CATKDTDTQYF
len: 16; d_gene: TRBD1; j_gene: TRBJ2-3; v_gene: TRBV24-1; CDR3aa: CATSALRDRVTDTQYF
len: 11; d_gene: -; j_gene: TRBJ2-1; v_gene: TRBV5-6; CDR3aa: CASSLGAGTFF
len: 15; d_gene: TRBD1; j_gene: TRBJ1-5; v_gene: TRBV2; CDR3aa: CASSTGTGGRQPQHF
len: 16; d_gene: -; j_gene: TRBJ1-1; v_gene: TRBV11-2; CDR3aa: CASRPGQLGSHTEAFF
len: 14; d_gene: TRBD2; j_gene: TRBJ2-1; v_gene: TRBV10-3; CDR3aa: CAIQTSGGSSEQFF